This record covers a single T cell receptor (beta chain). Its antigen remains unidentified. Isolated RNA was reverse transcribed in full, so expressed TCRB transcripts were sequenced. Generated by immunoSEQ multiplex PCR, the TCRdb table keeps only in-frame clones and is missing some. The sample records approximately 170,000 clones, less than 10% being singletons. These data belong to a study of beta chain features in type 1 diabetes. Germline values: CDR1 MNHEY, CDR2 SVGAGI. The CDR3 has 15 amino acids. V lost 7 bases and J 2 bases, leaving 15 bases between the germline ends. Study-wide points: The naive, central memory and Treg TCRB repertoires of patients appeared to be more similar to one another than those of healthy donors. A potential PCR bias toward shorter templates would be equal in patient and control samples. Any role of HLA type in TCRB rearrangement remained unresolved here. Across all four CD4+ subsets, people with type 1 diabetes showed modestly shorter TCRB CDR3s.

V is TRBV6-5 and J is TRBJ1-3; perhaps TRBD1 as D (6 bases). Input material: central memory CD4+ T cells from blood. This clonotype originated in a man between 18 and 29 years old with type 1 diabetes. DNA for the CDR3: TGTGCCAGCAAGCATACAGGGCTGGCTGGAAACACCATATATTTT. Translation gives CASKHTGLAGNTIYF.